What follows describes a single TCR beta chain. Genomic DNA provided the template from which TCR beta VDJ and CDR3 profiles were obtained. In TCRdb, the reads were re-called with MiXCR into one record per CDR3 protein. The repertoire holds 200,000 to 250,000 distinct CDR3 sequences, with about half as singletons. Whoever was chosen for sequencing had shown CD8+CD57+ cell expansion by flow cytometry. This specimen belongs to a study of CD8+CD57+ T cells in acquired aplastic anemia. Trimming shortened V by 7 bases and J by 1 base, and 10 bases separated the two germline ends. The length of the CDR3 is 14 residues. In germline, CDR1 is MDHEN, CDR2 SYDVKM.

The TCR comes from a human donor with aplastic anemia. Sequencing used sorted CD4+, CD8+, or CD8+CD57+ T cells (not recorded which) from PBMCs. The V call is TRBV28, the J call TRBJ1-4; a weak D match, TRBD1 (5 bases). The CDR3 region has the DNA TGTGCCAGCAACCGTGGGGGAACTAATGAAAAACTGTTTTTT. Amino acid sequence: CASNRGGTNEKLFF.